This T cell receptor (beta chain) came from a study of T-cell reconstitution after alpha-beta-depleted transplantation in children. Notes on the study in general: Certain patients had high TCRbeta diversity at day 60, and it came from recipient T cells and thymic progenitors that survived. Reported findings indicate that, about two months after transplant, alpha-beta T cells came from several hundred expanded clones, which were derived from non-depleted graft cells. Newly produced T cells mostly accounted for T-cell counts and diversity one year post-transplant.

During its preparation, the TCRbeta library received unique molecular identifiers. TCRdb reprocessed the PCR reads with MiXCR, giving one entry per CDR3 protein. The sample has about 200,000 distinct CDR3 sequences; 5.5% to 7% are singletons. Only a few counts were recorded for this clonotype. The antigen is not known. V shed 2 bases and J shed 1 base, with 3 bases lying between them. The CDR3 is made up of 12 amino acids. Per the germline V gene, CDR1 is SGHRS and CDR2 is YFSETQ. The rearrangement links TRBV5-1 to TRBJ2-5; D is unclear. The receptor was isolated from a girl less than two years old with combined immunodeficiency, due to receive a stem cell transplant. Sequenced here: PBMCs, sampled before TCRalphabeta/CD19-depleted stem cell transplant. Here the CDR3 reads CASSFAQETQYF. CDR3 sequence (DNA): TGCGCCAGCAGCTTCGCCCAAGAGACCCAGTACTTC.